This TCR beta chain is drawn from a study of glioma-infiltrating T cells (TCRdb year 2016). Some background on the complete study: Low-grade gliomas were represented by WHO grade II oligodendrogliomas or astrocytomas, and glioblastomas were represented by WHO grade IV tumors that were sampled at initial rather than recurrent diagnosis. The paired cohort was made up of three low-grade glioma patients, 8 or 9 primary glioblastoma patients and three non-glioma patients who contributed non-neoplastic brain tissue. Glioma patients received dexamethasone for six or fewer days before surgery. Sequencing coverage of 4.5- to 10-fold of 1.1 million or so peripheral T cells was targeted for blood libraries. Each tissue-infiltrating repertoire was compared with the same patient's peripheral blood repertoire to measure divergence between tissue and blood T-cell populations. Glioma tissue, non-neoplastic brain tissue and matched peripheral blood mononuclear cells were used as sources from which TCR alpha- and beta-chain repertoires were sequenced. Broad study findings and their caveats: A signature set of shared blood CDR3 motifs marked patients with low tissue-blood divergence and was depleted in highly divergent patients. The group comparisons were based on small numbers of patients: three non-neoplastic, three low-grade glioma and fewer than ten glioblastoma patients. VJ-independent divergence between tissue and blood was below expectation in non-neoplastic patients but above expectation in all gliomas, especially low-grade gliomas. Very few CDR3 sequences were found to be shared between tissue and blood, and this scarcity was attributed to high CDR3 diversity and limited sampling.

Immediately after resection, surgical brain or tumor specimens were cryofrozen in liquid nitrogen, and peripheral blood cells were collected at the same time. Comment on this clonotype: Its target antigen remains unknown. No quality values exist for individual bases; no much larger clone is one base distant.

The iRepertoire nested amplicon-rescue multiplex PCR (arm-PCR) platform was used to amplify TCR alpha and beta CDR3 regions from RNA. The input for one-step reverse transcription and amplification was about 85-400 ng of either tissue mRNA or PBMC total RNA. Following bead purification, Illumina adapters were added by a secondary multiplex PCR, and libraries between 200 and 400 bp were gel-purified. Libraries carried internal 6-nucleotide barcodes used for demultiplexing. Sequencing of libraries was performed on an Illumina MiSeq with 2x220 or 2x250 nucleotide paired-end reads. On the authors' methods: FLASH 1.2.11 was used to merge paired reads, and BWA-MEM then aligned the reads to the GRCh37 human genome before TRA and TRB reads were extracted. For V and J assignment, an IMGT-derived reference of cassette sequences and CDR3 motifs that included pseudogenes was used. Reads were translated in three frames, and productive CDR3s were defined as those with a C...FGXG motif and no stop codons. Clonotypes were defined as unique combinations of V-J cassette pair and CDR3 amino acid sequence. Hamming distance filtering was applied to reads, with thresholds set by the sequence error rate of each sample in mapped regions. TCRdb redid the processing of the public reads, applying fastp at Q25 and MiXCR, and retained in-frame beta chains. Rows matching on CDR3 protein sequence are summarized as one entry with the most common DNA and genes. The V and J calls here are based on TCRdb, not the publication. The sample contains around 390,000 distinct CDR3 sequences, about two fifths of them found a single time. The ten largest clones take up 12% of the sample.

Trimming takes 6 bases from V and 4 bases from J, and the germline ends sit 9 bases apart. CDR3 length: 12 amino acids, cysteine to phenylalanine. The CDR3 DNA has 36 bases and is translated from base 1. Sequencing input: glioma tissue, nonneoplastic brain tissue, or PBMCs (not recorded which). The clonotype comes from a human donor with low-grade glioma or glioblastoma, undergoing nonglioma brain surgery, or in good health (not recorded which). The rearranged segments are TRBV12-3 or TRBV12-4 and TRBJ1-1; the D gene identity is not certain. The DNA is TGTGCCAGCAGCCCCGAGGTCACTGAAGCTTTCTTT. Its protein product is CASSPEVTEAFF.